This T cell receptor beta chain was identified during a study of persistence of HIV-infected CD4 T cells. The libraries were made with immunoSEQ version 4 in survey mode. Each sample used up to about 1 ug genomic DNA diluted to 10 ng/uL. Assay used: immunoSEQ multiplex PCR; TCRdb lists only in-frame clones, some missing. The sample carries about 30,000 clones, roughly 71% recorded once. The stimulus was an HIV-1 Gag 15-mer peptide pool, about 1.1 ug/peptide/mL. Sorting of responding CD4+ T cells relied on upregulated CD40 ligand together with CD69. Anti-CD28/CD49d costimulation, CD40-blocking antibody and enfuvirtide were given to CD8-depleted PBMCs for about 17 hours. Germline CDR1 is LNHDA and CDR2 is SQIVND (reference sequence). The length of the CDR3 is 14 residues. Trimming pared 5 bases from V and 5 bases from J, leaving 10 bases between. Note on this clone: Its specificity is not known.

The input for sequencing was CD4+ T cells sorted from PBMCs after roughly 17-hour stimulation, taken from a patient who received antiretroviral therapy. The V and J genes are TRBV19 and TRBJ1-6; D remains ambiguous. The sequence came from an adult man with HIV who was CMV-seropositive. The chain's CDR3 is CASSWRRNNSPLHF. CDR3 in DNA: TGTGCCAGTAGTTGGCGGCGTAATAATTCACCCCTCCACTTT.